This T cell receptor beta chain was observed in a study of cytomegalovirus exposure and HLA in healthy donors. Study results and limitations: The investigators catalogued 150 to 200 TCR beta chains as cytomegalovirus-associated.

The CDR3 has 13 amino acids. V lost 2 bases, J lost 1 base, and 8 bases lay in between. Germline V CDR1 and CDR2: SQVTM, ANQGSEA. Turning to this clone: Its specificity is unknown.

The PCR was carried out with 60 Vbeta primers and 13 Jbeta primers. Clones were read by immunoSEQ multiplex PCR, and TCRdb kept only the in-frame ones, dropping some. The sample records some 170,000 clones, approximately 78% being singletons. The rearrangement links TRBV29-1 to TRBJ1-1, with D possibly TRBD1 on 6 matching bases. This clonotype originated in a girl aged 2-15 years in good health and CMV-seropositive. The sequencing input was PBMCs. The CDR3 DNA follows: TGCAGCGTTGAATCGGACAGGAACACTGAAGCTTTCTTT. This sequence encodes CSVESDRNTEAFF.